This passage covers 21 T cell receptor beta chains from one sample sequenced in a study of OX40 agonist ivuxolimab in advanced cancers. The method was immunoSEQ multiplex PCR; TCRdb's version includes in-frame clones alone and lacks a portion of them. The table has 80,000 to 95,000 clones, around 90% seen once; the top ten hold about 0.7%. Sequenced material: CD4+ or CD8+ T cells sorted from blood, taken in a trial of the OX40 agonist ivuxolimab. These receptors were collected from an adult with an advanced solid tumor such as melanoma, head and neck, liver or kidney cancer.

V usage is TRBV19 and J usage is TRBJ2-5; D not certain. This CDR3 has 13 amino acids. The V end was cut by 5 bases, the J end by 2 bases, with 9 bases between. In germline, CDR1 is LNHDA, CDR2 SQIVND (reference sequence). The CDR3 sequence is CASSQRFQETQYF. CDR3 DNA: TGTGCCAGTAGTCAGAGGTTTCAAGAGACCCAGTACTTC.

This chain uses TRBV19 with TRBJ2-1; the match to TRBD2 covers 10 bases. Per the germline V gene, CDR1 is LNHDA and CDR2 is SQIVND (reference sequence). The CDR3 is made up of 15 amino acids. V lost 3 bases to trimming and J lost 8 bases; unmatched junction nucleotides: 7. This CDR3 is CASSILAGATDEQFF. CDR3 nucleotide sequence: TGTGCCAGTAGTATTCTAGCGGGAGCGACGGATGAGCAGTTCTTC.

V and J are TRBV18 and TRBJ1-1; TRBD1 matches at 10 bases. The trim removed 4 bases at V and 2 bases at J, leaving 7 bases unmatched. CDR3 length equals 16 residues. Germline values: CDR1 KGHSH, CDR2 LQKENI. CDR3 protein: CASSQRRQGANTEAFF. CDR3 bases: TGTGCCAGCTCACAGCGGCGACAGGGGGCTAACACTGAAGCTTTCTTT.

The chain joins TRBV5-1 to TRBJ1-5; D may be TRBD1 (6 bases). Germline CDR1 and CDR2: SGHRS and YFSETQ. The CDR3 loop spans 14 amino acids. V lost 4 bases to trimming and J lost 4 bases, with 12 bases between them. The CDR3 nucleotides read TGCGCCAGCAGCCCAGGACAGAATAATCAGCCCCAGCATTTT. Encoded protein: CASSPGQNNQPQHF.

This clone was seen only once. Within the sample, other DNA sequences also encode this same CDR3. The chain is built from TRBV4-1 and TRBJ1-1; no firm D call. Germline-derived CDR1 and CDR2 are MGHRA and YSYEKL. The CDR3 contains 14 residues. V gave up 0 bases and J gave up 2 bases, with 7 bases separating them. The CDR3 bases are TGCGCCAGCAGCCAAGATAGGAGTAACACTGAAGCTTTCTTT. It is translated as CASSQDRSNTEAFF.

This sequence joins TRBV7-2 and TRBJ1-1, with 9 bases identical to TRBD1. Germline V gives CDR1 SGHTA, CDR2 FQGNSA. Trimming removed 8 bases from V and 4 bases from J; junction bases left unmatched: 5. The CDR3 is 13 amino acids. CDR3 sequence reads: CASGQQGATEAFF. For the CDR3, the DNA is TGTGCCAGCGGACAACAGGGGGCCACTGAAGCTTTCTTT.

CDR3 in amino acids: CASSLGTGGVRQPQHF. As DNA, the CDR3 is TGTGCCAGTAGTTTAGGGACAGGGGGCGTGCGTCAGCCCCAGCATTTT. The chain couples TRBV19 to TRBJ1-5; 12 nucleotides match TRBD1. Per the germline V gene, CDR1 is LNHDA and CDR2 is SQIVND (reference sequence). The ends lost 5 bases at V and 6 bases at J; junction bases unmatched: 8. The CDR3 is made up of 16 amino acids.

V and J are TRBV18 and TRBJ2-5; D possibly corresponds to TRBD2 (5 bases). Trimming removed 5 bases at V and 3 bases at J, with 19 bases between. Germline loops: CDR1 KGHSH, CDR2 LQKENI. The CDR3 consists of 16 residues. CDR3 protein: CASSGSLALLKETQYF. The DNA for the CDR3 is TGTGCCAGCTCAGGGTCGCTAGCCCTGTTGAAAGAGACCCAGTACTTC.

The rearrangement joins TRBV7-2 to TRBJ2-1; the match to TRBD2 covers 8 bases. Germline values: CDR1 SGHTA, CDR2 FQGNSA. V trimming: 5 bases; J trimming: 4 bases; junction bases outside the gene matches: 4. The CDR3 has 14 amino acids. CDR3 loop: CASSPGTRYNEQFF. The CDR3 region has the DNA TGTGCCAGCAGCCCTGGGACTAGGTACAATGAGCAGTTCTTC.

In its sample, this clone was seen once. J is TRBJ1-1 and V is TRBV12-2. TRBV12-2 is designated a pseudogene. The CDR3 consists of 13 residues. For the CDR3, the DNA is TGTGCAAGTCGCTTAGGTCTCGGGCCTAAAGCTTTCTTT. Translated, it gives CASRLGLGPKAFF.

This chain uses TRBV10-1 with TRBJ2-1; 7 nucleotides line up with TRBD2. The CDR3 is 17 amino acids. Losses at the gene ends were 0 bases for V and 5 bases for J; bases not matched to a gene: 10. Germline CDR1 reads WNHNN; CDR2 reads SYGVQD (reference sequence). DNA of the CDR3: TGCGCCAGCAGTGAGTCTTCTAGGCTAGCGGCGAACAATGAGCAGTTCTTC. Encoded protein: CASSESSRLAANNEQFF.

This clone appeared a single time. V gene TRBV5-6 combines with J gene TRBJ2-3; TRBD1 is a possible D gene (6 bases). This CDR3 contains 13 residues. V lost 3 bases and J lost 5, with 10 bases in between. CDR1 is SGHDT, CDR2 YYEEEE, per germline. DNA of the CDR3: TGTGCCAGCAGCTCCACAGGGCTAGATACGCAGTATTTT. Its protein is CASSSTGLDTQYF.

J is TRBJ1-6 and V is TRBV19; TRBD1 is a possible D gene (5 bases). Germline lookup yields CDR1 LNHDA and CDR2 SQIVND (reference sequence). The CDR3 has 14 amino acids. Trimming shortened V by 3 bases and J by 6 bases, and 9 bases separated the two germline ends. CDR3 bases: TGTGCCAGTAGTATTCCGACAGTTAATTCACCCCTCCACTTT. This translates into CASSIPTVNSPLHF. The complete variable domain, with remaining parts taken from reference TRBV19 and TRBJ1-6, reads DGGITQSPKYLFRKEGQNVTLSCEQNLNHDAMYWYRQDPGQGLRLIYYSQIVNDFQKGDIAEGYSVSREKKESFPLTVTSAQKNPTAFYLCASSIPTVNSPLHFGNGTRLTVT.

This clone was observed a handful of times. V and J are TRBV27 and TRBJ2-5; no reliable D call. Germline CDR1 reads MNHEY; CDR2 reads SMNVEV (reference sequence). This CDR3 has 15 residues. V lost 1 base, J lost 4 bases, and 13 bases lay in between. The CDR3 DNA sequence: TGTGCCAGCAGTTTATACTACGTCCTCGGAGAGACCCAGTACTTC. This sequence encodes CASSLYYVLGETQYF.

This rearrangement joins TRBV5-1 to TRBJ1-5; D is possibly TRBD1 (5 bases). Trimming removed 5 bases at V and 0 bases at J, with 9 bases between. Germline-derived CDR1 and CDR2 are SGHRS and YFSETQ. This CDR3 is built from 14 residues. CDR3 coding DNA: TGCGCCAGCAGTCCAGGGAATAGCAATCAGCCCCAGCATTTT. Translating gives CASSPGNSNQPQHF.

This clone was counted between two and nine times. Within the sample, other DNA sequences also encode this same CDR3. The CDR3 protein is CASSLTTDTQYF. DNA for the CDR3: TGCGCCAGCAGCTTAACCACAGATACGCAGTATTTT. The genes are TRBV5-1 and TRBJ2-3; D unresolved. This CDR3 is 12 amino acids long. Germline V gene lookup returns CDR1 SGHRS and CDR2 YFSETQ. V lost 2 bases and J lost 2, with 3 bases in between.

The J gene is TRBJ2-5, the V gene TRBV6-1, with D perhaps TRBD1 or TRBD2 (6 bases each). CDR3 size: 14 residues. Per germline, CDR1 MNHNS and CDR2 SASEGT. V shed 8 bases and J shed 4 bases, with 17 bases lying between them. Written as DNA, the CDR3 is TGTGCCAGCGACCTGAGGGGGGTAGGAGAGACCCAGTACTTC. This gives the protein CASDLRGVGETQYF.

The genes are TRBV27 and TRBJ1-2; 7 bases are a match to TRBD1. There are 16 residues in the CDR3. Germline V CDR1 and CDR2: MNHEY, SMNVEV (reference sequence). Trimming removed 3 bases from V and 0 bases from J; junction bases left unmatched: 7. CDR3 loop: CASSLSGGLANYGYTF. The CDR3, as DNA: TGTGCCAGCAGTTTGTCAGGGGGACTGGCTAACTATGGCTACACCTTC.

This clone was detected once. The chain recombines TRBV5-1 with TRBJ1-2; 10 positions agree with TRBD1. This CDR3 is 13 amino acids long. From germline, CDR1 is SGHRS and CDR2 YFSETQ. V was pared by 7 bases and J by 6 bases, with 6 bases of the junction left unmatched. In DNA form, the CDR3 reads TGCGCCAGCGGACCGGGACAGGGGAATGGCTACACCTTC. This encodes CASGPGQGNGYTF.

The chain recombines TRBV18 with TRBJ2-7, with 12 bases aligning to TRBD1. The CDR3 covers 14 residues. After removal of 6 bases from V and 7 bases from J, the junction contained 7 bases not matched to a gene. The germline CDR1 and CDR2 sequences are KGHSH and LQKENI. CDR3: CASSLGQGAREQYF. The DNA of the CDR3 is TGTGCCAGCTCTTTGGGACAGGGGGCTAGGGAGCAGTACTTC.

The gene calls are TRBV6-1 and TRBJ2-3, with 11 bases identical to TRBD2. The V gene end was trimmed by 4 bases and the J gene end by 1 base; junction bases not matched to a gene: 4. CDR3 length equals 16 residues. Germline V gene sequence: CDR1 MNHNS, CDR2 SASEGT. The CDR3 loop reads CASSGIAGGGTDTQYF. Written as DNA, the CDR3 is TGTGCCAGCAGTGGTATAGCGGGAGGGGGCACAGATACGCAGTATTTT.